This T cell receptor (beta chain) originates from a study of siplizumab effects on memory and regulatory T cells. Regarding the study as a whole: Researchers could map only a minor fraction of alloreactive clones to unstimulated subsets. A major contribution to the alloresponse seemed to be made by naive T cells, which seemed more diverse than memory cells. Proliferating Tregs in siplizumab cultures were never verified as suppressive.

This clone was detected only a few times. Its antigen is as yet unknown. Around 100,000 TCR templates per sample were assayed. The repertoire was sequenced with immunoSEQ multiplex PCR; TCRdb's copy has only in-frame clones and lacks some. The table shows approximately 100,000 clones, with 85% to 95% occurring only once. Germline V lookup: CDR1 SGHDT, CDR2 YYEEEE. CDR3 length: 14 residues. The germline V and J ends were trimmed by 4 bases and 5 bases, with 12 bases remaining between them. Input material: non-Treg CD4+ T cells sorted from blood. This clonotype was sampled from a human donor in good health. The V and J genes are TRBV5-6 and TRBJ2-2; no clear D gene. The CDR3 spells CASSLGTATGELFF. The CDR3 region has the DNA TGTGCCAGCAGCCTGGGTACAGCAACCGGGGAGCTGTTTTTT.